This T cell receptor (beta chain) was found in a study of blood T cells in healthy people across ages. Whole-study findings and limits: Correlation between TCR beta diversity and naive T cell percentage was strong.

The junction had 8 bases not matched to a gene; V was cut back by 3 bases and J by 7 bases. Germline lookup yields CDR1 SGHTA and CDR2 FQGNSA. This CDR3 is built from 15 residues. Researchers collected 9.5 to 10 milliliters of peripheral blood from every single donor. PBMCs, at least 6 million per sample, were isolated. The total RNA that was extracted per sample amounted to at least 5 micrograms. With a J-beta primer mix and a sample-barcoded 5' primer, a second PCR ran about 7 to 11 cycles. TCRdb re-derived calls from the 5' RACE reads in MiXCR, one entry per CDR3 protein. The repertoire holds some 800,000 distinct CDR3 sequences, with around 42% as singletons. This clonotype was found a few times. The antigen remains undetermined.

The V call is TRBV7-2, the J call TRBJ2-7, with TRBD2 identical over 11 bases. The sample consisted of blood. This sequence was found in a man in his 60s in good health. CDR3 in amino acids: CASSFGTSGYGEQYF. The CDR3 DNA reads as TGTGCCAGCAGCTTCGGGACTAGCGGCTACGGTGAGCAGTACTTC.